One and the same sample provided the 16 T cell receptor beta chains below, sequenced in a study of CD8 T cells in ankylosing spondylitis. Overall study findings and caveats: Several highly homologous variants made up a TCR beta motif, and this motif appeared characteristic of ankylosing spondylitis blood.

One entry per CDR3 protein, called by TCRdb with MiXCR from the 5' RACE reads. The data hold around 390,000 distinct CDR3 sequences, with approximately 20% observed a single time. Their antigen targets remain unknown. Input material: blood, either unsorted or a sorted T cell fraction (not recorded which). The receptors stem from a male donor with ankylosing spondylitis.

There are a few counts of this clonotype. The gene calls are TRBV10-3 and TRBJ2-1; possibly TRBD1 for D (6 bases). The CDR3 length is 15 residues. Deletions cut 2 bases from V and 7 bases from J, with 15 bases between. Germline CDR1 is ENHRY and CDR2 is SYGVKD. CDR3 nucleotide sequence: TGTGCCATCAGTGAGGGTTTAGGGACAACTAATGAGCAGTTCTTC. Translating it yields CAISEGLGTTNEQFF.

This clonotype was seen a few times. V and J are TRBV20-1 and TRBJ1-4; 10 bases are a match to TRBD1. J lost 8 bases, V lost 5 bases, and 8 bases had no gene match. CDR3 length: 14 residues. Germline loops: CDR1 DFQATT, CDR2 SNEGSKA (reference sequence). The CDR3 coding sequence is TGCAGTGCTCTTACCGGGACAGGGGAAGAAAAACTGTTTTTT. Translated: CSALTGTGEEKLFF.

The chain has TRBV6-2 or TRBV6-3 and TRBJ1-1, with D perhaps matching TRBD1 (5 bases). This CDR3 is built from 12 residues. Trimming removed 2 bases at V and 11 bases at J, with 12 bases between. Looked up from germline, CDR1 is MNHEY and CDR2 is SVGEGT. The CDR3 here is CASSYPGGAAFF. The CDR3 coding sequence is TGTGCCAGCAGTTACCCGGGAGGGGCGGCTTTCTTT.

In its sample, this clonotype was seen once. This chain links TRBV30 with TRBJ2-7; 12 bases map to TRBD2. The CDR3 loop spans 14 amino acids. The germline gives CDR1 GTSNPN, CDR2 SVGIG (reference sequence). The trim removed 7 bases at V and 7 bases at J, leaving 11 bases unmatched. The CDR3 DNA sequence: TGTGCCTATGACTCGACTAGCGGGAGTACAGAGCAGTACTTC. Amino acid sequence: CAYDSTSGSTEQYF.

This chain joins TRBV10-3 and TRBJ1-4; maybe TRBD1 (5 bases). Looked up from germline, CDR1 is ENHRY and CDR2 is SYGVKD. V was shortened by 0 bases and J by 6 bases, with 11 bases between the two germline ends. CDR3 length equals 15 residues. The CDR3, as DNA: TGTGCCATCAGTGAGTCAGGGGCAGCGGATGAAAAACTGTTTTTT. Translating gives CAISESGAADEKLFF.

This clonotype was counted between two and nine times. This chain connects TRBV20-1 to TRBJ2-5, with a tentative D call TRBD1 (6 bases). CDR1 is DFQATT, CDR2 SNEGSKA, per germline (reference sequence). The CDR3 length is 15 residues. Trimming cost V 4 bases and J 4 bases, with 19 bases left between them. The CDR3 sequence: CSAKSGTNLRETQYF. As DNA, the CDR3 is TGCAGTGCTAAATCCGGGACAAACCTCCGAGAGACCCAGTACTTC.

The rearrangement joins TRBV12-3 or TRBV12-4 to TRBJ2-2; D unresolved. Trimming pared 5 bases from V and 1 base from J, leaving 14 bases between. CDR3 length: 16 amino acids. The CDR3 region is CASSPRVGRNTGELFF. The DNA for the CDR3 is TGTGCCAGCAGTCCTAGGGTCGGTCGGAACACCGGGGAGCTGTTTTTT.

This clonotype appeared many times. The chain uses TRBV29-1 and TRBJ2-1, with unresolved D. V was pared by 5 bases and J by 2 bases, with 13 bases between. CDR1 and CDR2 (germline): SQVTM, ANQGSEA. The CDR3 is made up of 14 amino acids. CDR3 sequence: CSVLPQDPYNEQFF. CDR3 DNA: TGCAGCGTTTTACCCCAGGACCCCTACAATGAGCAGTTCTTC.

The chain is built from TRBV28 and TRBJ2-1, with 7 bases lining up with TRBD2. With 7 bases clipped from V and 7 bases from J, the junction kept 10 bases outside the gene matches. The CDR3 is 14 amino acids. The germline CDR1 and CDR2 sequences are MDHEN and SYDVKM. CDR3 sequence reads: CASNEGGNLNEQFF. The CDR3 DNA is TGTGCCAGCAATGAGGGAGGGAACTTAAATGAGCAGTTCTTC.

This clonotype was seen a handful of times. V is TRBV19 and J is TRBJ1-5, with TRBD1 identical over 10 bases. V was clipped by 7 bases and J by 7 bases; unmatched bases: 7. The CDR3 loop spans 14 amino acids. Germline loops: CDR1 LNHDA, CDR2 SQIVND (reference sequence). The CDR3 DNA follows: TGTGCCAGTACCCAGACAGGGGGCCAACAGCCCCAGCATTTT. Translated: CASTQTGGQQPQHF.

The chain has TRBV20-1 and TRBJ2-7; TRBD1 agrees at 8 bases. This CDR3 is built from 14 residues. Germline assignment: CDR1 DFQATT and CDR2 SNEGSKA (reference sequence). Trimming removed 1 base from V and 5 bases from J; junction bases left unmatched: 7. The CDR3 here is CSARALRGLDEQYF. DNA for the CDR3: TGCAGTGCTAGAGCACTCAGGGGGCTGGACGAGCAGTACTTC.

The chain employs TRBV5-1 and TRBJ2-5; D ambiguous. From germline, CDR1 is SGHRS and CDR2 YFSETQ. V dropped 2 bases and J dropped 1 base, with 9 bases sitting between them. This CDR3 is built from 14 residues. In DNA form, the CDR3 reads TGCGCCAGCAGCTTCCAACGGATCCAAGAGACCCAGTACTTC. The encoded protein is CASSFQRIQETQYF.

Regarding this clonotype: One junction end disagrees with the germline gene, perhaps due to a read error. This chain links TRBV7-7 with TRBJ2-3, with unresolved D. Germline loops: CDR1 SSHAT, CDR2 FNYEAQ (reference sequence). This CDR3 comprises 13 residues. CDR3 sequence (DNA): TGTGCTAGCAGCTTTGGTACGGCGGATACGCAGTATTTT. Its translation: CASSFGTADTQYF. The whole variable domain, remainder taken from reference TRBV7-7 and TRBJ2-3, is GAGVSQSPRYKVTKRGQDVTLRCDPISSHATLYWYQQALGQGPEFLTYFNYEAQPDKSGLPSDRFSAERPEGSISTLTIQRTEQRDSAMYRCASSFGTADTQYFGPGTRLTVL.

This clonotype was observed a few times. CDR3 nucleotides: TGTGCCAGCAGTTTTCTAGCGGGATTCAACAATGAGCAGTTCTTC. Translation gives CASSFLAGFNNEQFF. The J gene is TRBJ2-1, the V gene TRBV28, with 9 bases identical to TRBD2. This CDR3 has 15 amino acids. V trimming: 3 bases; J trimming: 5 bases; junction bases outside the gene matches: 5. Germline V gene data show CDR1 as MDHEN and CDR2 as SYDVKM.

This clonotype was picked up a small number of times. V usage is TRBV5-1 and J usage is TRBJ2-7, with D tentatively TRBD1 (7 bases). The V end lost 4 bases, the J end lost 3 bases, and 11 bases lay between the germline ends. The CDR3 is made up of 13 amino acids. CDR1 is SGHRS and CDR2 is YFSETQ in the germline V gene. As DNA, the CDR3 is TGCGCCAGCAGCGGCAGGGGGGACTACGAGCAGTACTTC. Protein sequence: CASSGRGDYEQYF. Variable domain in full (rest from reference TRBV5-1 and TRBJ2-7): KAGVTQTPRYLIKTRGQQVTLSCSPISGHRSVSWYQQTPGQGLQFLFEYFSETQRNKGNFPGRFSGRQFSNSRSEMNVSTLELGDSALYLCASSGRGDYEQYFGPGTRLTVT.

This clonotype was seen a few times. The chain has TRBV9 and TRBJ2-2; D tentatively reads TRBD1 or TRBD2 (7 bases each). Trimming cost V 4 bases and J 2 bases, with 18 bases left between them. CDR1 and CDR2 (germline): SGDLS, YYNGEE. The CDR3 contains 17 residues. The DNA for the CDR3 is TGTGCCAGCAGCCCTCAGGGGGGGAGGGTTAACACCGGGGAGCTGTTTTTT. As protein: CASSPQGGRVNTGELFF.